These T cell receptor beta chains were read from a single sample in a study of T cells in Graves' hyperthyroidism and ophthalmopathy. TCRdb itself ran the multiplex PCR reads through MiXCR, one entry per CDR3 protein. Among fewer than 450,000 distinct CDR3 sequences, about a sixth were seen once, and the ten largest hold approximately 30%. Sequencing used blood. The receptors come from a woman between 25 and 40 years old with Graves' hyperthyroidism that later progressed to Graves' ophthalmopathy. Both conserved end residues are part of each CDR3. The D gene is left open where the match is weak. Size tells how often a clone was seen (once, few, many) or the class of an expanded clone, and some rows leave it out.

CDR3 DNA,CDR3 protein,V gene,clone size,D gene,J gene
TGTGCCAGCAGCGGTCGTGGGGGACAGGGGGCGCAAGATACGCAGTATTTT,CASSGRGGQGAQDTQYF,TRBV25-1,many,TRBD1,TRBJ2-3
TGTGCCGCATTCAAGCCCGGGAACACCGGGGAGCTGTTTTTT,CAAFKPGNTGELFF,TRBV6-1,many,-,TRBJ2-2
TGTGCCAGCAGGGGCCCCGGGGGCTCCTACGAGCAGTACTTC,CASRGPGGSYEQYF,TRBV28,many,-,TRBJ2-7
TGTGCCAGCAGTTTAGGGACAGGCGGAAACGAGCAGTACTTC,CASSLGTGGNEQYF,TRBV27,many,TRBD1,TRBJ2-7
TGTGCCAGCAGTCGACAGGGAGTATTGGGCAATCAGCCCCAGCATTTT,CASSRQGVLGNQPQHF,TRBV2,many,TRBD1,TRBJ1-5
TGTGCCAGCAGCCAAAAGGGGCCCCAGGGGGCCAACTATGGCTACACCTTC,CASSQKGPQGANYGYTF,TRBV12-3/TRBV12-4,many,TRBD1,TRBJ1-2
TGTGCCAGCAGCTTAGGGCGCGGATCCACTGAAGCTTTCTTT,CASSLGRGSTEAFF,TRBV13,-,-,TRBJ1-1
TGTGCCAGCAGTCAACTACCAGGGGTCACCAAGTATGGCTACACCTTC,CASSQLPGVTKYGYTF,TRBV28,many,-,TRBJ1-2
TGTGCCAGCAGTTACGTTCTAGCGAAAAGGAATGAGCAGTTCTTC,CASSYVLAKRNEQFF,TRBV6-2/TRBV6-3,once,-,TRBJ2-1
TGTGCCAGCAGCAATGGGTTTATTGAAGCTTTCTTT,CASSNGFIEAFF,TRBV6-1,many,-,TRBJ1-1
TGTGCCAGCAGCTTAGAATCCGGGACAGGTTATAATTCACCCCTCCACTTT,CASSLESGTGYNSPLHF,TRBV7-2,many,TRBD1,TRBJ1-6
TGTGCCAGCAGTCGACTAGCGGGAGAAACCGGGGAGCTGTTTTTT,CASSRLAGETGELFF,TRBV28,many,TRBD2,TRBJ2-2
TGCGCCAGCAGCATATTGACAGGACCTTATGGCTACACCTTC,CASSILTGPYGYTF,TRBV5-1,-,-,TRBJ1-2
TGTGCCAGTGATAGCGGAGCTTCCTACAATGAGCAGTTCTTC,CASDSGASYNEQFF,TRBV19,many,-,TRBJ2-1
TGTGCCAGCAGCTGGGTGGCCCGAGGGCGCTATCCTGGCAATGAGCAGTTCTTC,CASSWVARGRYPGNEQFF,TRBV7-9,-,-,TRBJ2-1
TGTGCCACCAGTGATATGGACAGCCCGAGTAATGAGCAGTTCTTC,CATSDMDSPSNEQFF,TRBV24-1,once,-,TRBJ2-1
TGTGCCAGCAGCAAACAGGGGTCGGGCGGGGAGCTGTTTTTT,CASSKQGSGGELFF,TRBV28,many,TRBD1,TRBJ2-2
TGCAGCGTTGGGGGCACTCAGGGGATCTATGGCTACACCTTC,CSVGGTQGIYGYTF,TRBV29-1,-,-,TRBJ1-2
TGTGCCAGCAGCCAAGTTACTTTGGGACAGGGGGCCCTCGGCGAGCAGTACTTC,CASSQVTLGQGALGEQYF,TRBV3-1,many,TRBD1,TRBJ2-7
TGCAGCGTTGAAGATCAGGGGGACAGGGCTCTCAATGAGCAGTTCTTC,CSVEDQGDRALNEQFF,TRBV29-1,-,TRBD1,TRBJ2-1
TGTGCCAGCAGACCGGGACAGGCGTATGGCTACACCTTC,CASRPGQAYGYTF,TRBV27,-,TRBD1,TRBJ1-2
TGTGCCAGCAGCTTAGGTTGGGCAGGGGGTTGGGAGCAGTACTTC,CASSLGWAGGWEQYF,TRBV11-2,many,TRBD1,TRBJ2-7
TGTGCCAGCAGTTTACGGGACTTTTCGGCCGGGGAGCTGTTTTTT,CASSLRDFSAGELFF,TRBV27,-,-,TRBJ2-2
TGTGCCAGTAGTGGGACCGCGGGAATCTCCTACGAGCAGTACTTC,CASSGTAGISYEQYF,TRBV19,-,-,TRBJ2-7
TGCGCCAGCAGCTTGGATTCGGGGACAGCGAACACCGGGGAGCTGTTTTTT,CASSLDSGTANTGELFF,TRBV5-1,many,TRBD1,TRBJ2-2
TGTGCCAGCAGCTTTGCGACAGGGGATAACACTGAAGCTTTCTTT,CASSFATGDNTEAFF,TRBV5-6,-,TRBD1,TRBJ1-1
TGTGCCATCAGTGACTCACAGGGAGACGAGCAGTACTTC,CAISDSQGDEQYF,TRBV10-3,many,-,TRBJ2-7
TGTGCCAGCAGTGAAGCCAGGACAGGGGGCGGTGAGCAGTACTTC,CASSEARTGGGEQYF,TRBV2,-,TRBD1,TRBJ2-7
TGTGCCAGCAGCCAGGGGTTGGATCAGCCCCAGCATTTT,CASSQGLDQPQHF,TRBV3-1,many,-,TRBJ1-5
TGTGCCAGCAGCCAAGACAGGATTGGGGAAAAACTGTTTTTT,CASSQDRIGEKLFF,TRBV11-2,-,-,TRBJ1-4
TGTGCCAGCAGCTCCGGACGGGAAAACATTCAGTACTTC,CASSSGRENIQYF,TRBV7-9,few,-,TRBJ2-4
TGTGCCAGCGCTTCAGGGGGCGGGTCACCCCTCCACTTT,CASASGGGSPLHF,TRBV12-3/TRBV12-4,-,TRBD1,TRBJ1-6
TGTGCCAGCAGCTTAACCGCGGACAGGGCGAACACTGAAGCTTTCTTT,CASSLTADRANTEAFF,TRBV7-9,many,TRBD1,TRBJ1-1
TGTGCCAGCAGCTTGGAGACAGGGGGCTACGAGACCCAGTACTTC,CASSLETGGYETQYF,TRBV5-5,many,TRBD1,TRBJ2-5
TGTGCCAGCACCCAGGTAGACAGCTACAATGAGCAGTTCTTC,CASTQVDSYNEQFF,TRBV6-1,-,-,TRBJ2-1
TGTGCCAGCAGCCCCACAGGGGGCATCTATGAAAAACTGTTTTTT,CASSPTGGIYEKLFF,TRBV7-9,-,TRBD1,TRBJ1-4
TGTGCCAGCTCAATGGTGACAGATACGCAGTATTTT,CASSMVTDTQYF,TRBV12-3/TRBV12-4,-,-,TRBJ2-3
TGTGCCAGCAGTTCCTCCTGGGGCGCCGGTGAAAAACTGTTTTTT,CASSSSWGAGEKLFF,TRBV6-5,-,-,TRBJ1-4
TGTGCCAGCAGCCTTGAGAGGGGGGAAGGAGCTGAAGCTTTCTTT,CASSLERGEGAEAFF,TRBV7-9,-,-,TRBJ1-1
TGTGCCAGCAGCTTAACACCTGGGGAATCCAGCTCCTACGAGCAGTACTTC,CASSLTPGESSSYEQYF,TRBV7-9,many,-,TRBJ2-7
TGTGCCAGCAGTGAAGCGCTGGTGGGACTAGCGGATAACGCGAACACCGGGGAGCTGTTTTTT,CASSEALVGLADNANTGELFF,TRBV2,many,TRBD2,TRBJ2-2
TGCGCCAGCAGCCCAGGCTGGAAGGGGACAGGGGGCGGTCGGGGCTACACCTTC,CASSPGWKGTGGGRGYTF,TRBV4-1,-,TRBD1,TRBJ1-2
TGTGTCAGCAGCCTTGAGGCCCTACTTGGGACCCAGTACTTC,CVSSLEALLGTQYF,TRBV12-3/TRBV12-4,-,-,TRBJ2-5
TGTGCCAGCAGTCAAACAGGGAGAGGCTACAATGAGCAGTTCTTC,CASSQTGRGYNEQFF,TRBV27,-,-,TRBJ2-1
TGCAGTGCTTCGAACGGACTATCTACGCAGTATTTT,CSASNGLSTQYF,TRBV20-1,-,-,TRBJ2-3
TGCAGTGCTAGAGATGCCGCCAGGGGGCCCTTCAATGAGCAGTTCTTC,CSARDAARGPFNEQFF,TRBV20-1,many,TRBD1,TRBJ2-1
TGCGCCAGCAGCTTAGGGACAGGGGAACTTCAGCCCCAGCATTTT,CASSLGTGELQPQHF,TRBV5-1,few,TRBD1,TRBJ1-5
TGTGCCAGCAGCCAAGAATACGGGACAGGGTCCAATGGCTACACCTTC,CASSQEYGTGSNGYTF,TRBV3-1,once,TRBD1,TRBJ1-2
TGTGCCAGCAGTTACTCTTCTAGCGGGGGACACGCCACCTACGAGCAGTACTTC,CASSYSSSGGHATYEQYF,TRBV6-2/TRBV6-3,many,TRBD2,TRBJ2-7
TGTGCCAGCAGTTCCCAGACTAGCGGGAAATTCGATGAGCAGTTCTTC,CASSSQTSGKFDEQFF,TRBV27,many,TRBD2,TRBJ2-1
TGTGCCAGCAGGCCCGGGGACAGGGGGAGCAATCAGCCCCAGCATTTT,CASRPGDRGSNQPQHF,TRBV2,-,TRBD1,TRBJ1-5
TGTGCCAGCAGTCCACTCCAGGACAGGGGGGGCTACGAGCAGTACTTC,CASSPLQDRGGYEQYF,TRBV28,-,TRBD1,TRBJ2-7
TGTGCCAGTAGTATTGAATACAGGATGAACACTGAAGCTTTCTTT,CASSIEYRMNTEAFF,TRBV19,many,-,TRBJ1-1
TGTGCCAGCAGCGCCCTAAGTAGTCCAGGGCGCTCCTACAATGAGCAGTTCTTC,CASSALSSPGRSYNEQFF,TRBV11-2,many,-,TRBJ2-1
TGTGCCAGTCGGTGGGACAGGGCCACCGGGGAGCTGTTTTTT,CASRWDRATGELFF,TRBV2,-,TRBD1,TRBJ2-2